Listed here is a single TCR beta chain. What it recognizes is unknown. This entry is derived from a study of cytomegalovirus exposure and HLA in healthy donors. Across the study: From about 180 million T cells, an earlier analysis saw approximately 120 million unique TCR beta sequences. Study-level results: Rare sequences made up most TCRs, while some public TCRs were found in many donors. Associated with HLA alleles at 0.05 false discovery rate in a later analysis were about 17,000 TCR beta sequences. According to a later analysis, most TCR beta chains associated with CMV appeared HLA-restricted.

The primer mix had 60 Vbeta and 13 Jbeta primers. Data came from immunoSEQ multiplex PCR; TCRdb stores just in-frame clones and leaves some out. The sample includes some 170,000 clones, around 80% of them seen just once. The receptor's source is a man between 18 and 29 years old in good health and CMV-seropositive. Material for sequencing was PBMCs.

The chain's CDR3 is CASSSTGDFNEQYF. The CDR3 DNA sequence: TGTGCCAGCAGCTCGACAGGGGACTTCAACGAGCAGTACTTC. The chain links TRBV7-9 to TRBJ2-7; 8 positions agree with TRBD1. Trimming took 4 bases from V and 5 from J; bases not matched to a gene: 7. CDR1 and CDR2 from the germline V gene are SEHNR and FQNEAQ (reference sequence). The CDR3 runs 14 residues.